This T cell receptor beta chain came from a study of cytomegalovirus exposure and HLA in healthy donors. The CDR3 length is 13 residues. Looked up from germline, CDR1 is LNHDA and CDR2 is SQIVND (reference sequence). With V trimmed by 5 bases and J by 9 bases, 5 bases remained unmatched. The assay was immunoSEQ multiplex PCR, and TCRdb's table has in-frame clones only and misses some. The data contain about 140,000 clones, roughly nine tenths of them singletons. The TCR originated in a young man in good health and CMV-seronegative. The chain carries TRBV19 and TRBJ2-3; TRBD1 matches 10 bases. The specimen was PBMCs. The chain's CDR3 is CASSAGGQGTQYF. In DNA form, the CDR3 reads TGTGCCAGTAGTGCTGGGGGACAGGGGACGCAGTATTTT.